One sample yielded the 8 T cell receptor beta chains listed below, sequenced in a study of tumor-infiltrating lymphocytes in primary liver carcinoma (dated by TCRdb to 2016 to 2017). Blood RNA was extracted from unsorted whole blood with TRIzol reagent; germline DNA came from the DNeasy Blood & Tissue kit. The sequencer listed for this sample is Illumina HiSeq 2500. A constant-region primer and ProtoScript II reverse transcriptase were used to reverse-transcribe TCRbeta-specific cDNA from roughly 500 ng total RNA. The TCRbeta libraries were prepared through three rounds of nested multiplex PCR following a slightly modified ARM-PCR procedure. Multiplex TRBV1-TRBV30 forward primers and a Cbeta reverse primer were used in the first two PCR rounds, each of which was run for around 10 cycles. The public reads were reanalyzed by TCRdb: fastp trimming at Q25, MiXCR alignment, in-frame beta chains only. Rows with one shared CDR3 protein collapse into an entry with the most common genes and DNA. Counted in this sample were roughly 330,000 distinct CDR3 sequences; about 65% of them appeared once. The leading ten clones occupy 5.5% to 7% of the sample.

Sequencing was carried out using peripheral blood. These receptors originate from a man aged 35-49 years with primary liver carcinoma and hepatitis B virus infection.

This clonotype showed up just a few times. A much larger clone lies a single base off, so this may be a read error. The chain couples TRBV5-5 to TRBJ2-1; 7 bases match TRBD1. J gave up 10 bases and V 4 bases, and 8 bases lay outside the gene matches. CDR1 SGHKS and CDR2 YYEKEE come from the germline V gene (reference sequence). CDR3 length equals 13 residues. CDR3 loop: CASSEDRVGEQFF. CDR3 sequence (DNA): TGTGCCAGCAGCGAAGACAGGGTAGGCGAGCAGTTCTTC.

In the case of this clonotype: At one end the junction does not follow the germline gene, possibly because of a read error. The chain uses TRBV11-2 and TRBJ2-7; tentatively, D is TRBD1 or TRBD2 (5 bases each). Germline CDR1 and CDR2: SGHAT and FQNNGV. The CDR3 has 12 residues. The CDR3 coding sequence is TGTGCCAGCAACTGGACATGGGACGAGCAATACTTC. Translated, it gives CASNWTWDEQYF.

Details on this clonotype: A much more abundant neighbour one base away suggests this may be a read error. The rearrangement joins TRBV10-3 to TRBJ1-1; D may be TRBD1 (6 bases). Trimming removed 6 bases at V and 3 bases at J, with 11 bases between. Germline V gives CDR1 ENHRY, CDR2 SYGVKD. CDR3 size: 13 residues. CDR3 coding DNA: TGTGCCATCAGGGCAGGGGACTACACTGAAGCTTTCTTT. It codes for CAIRAGDYTEAFF.

On this clonotype: At one end the junction does not follow the germline gene, possibly because of a read error. This chain uses TRBV11-2 with TRBJ2-7, with 8 bases identical to TRBD2. Germline-derived CDR1 and CDR2 are SGHAT and FQNNGV. The CDR3 has 15 residues. The CDR3 coding sequence is TGTGTCAGCAGTATAGGGTCCAGCGGGGGCGTTACGCAGTATTTC. It specifies CVSSIGSSGGVTQYF.

This clonotype showed up many times. The V gene is TRBV4-1, the J gene TRBJ1-1; D is unclear. The CDR3 loop spans 14 amino acids. Germline CDR1 MGHRA, CDR2 YSYEKL. Trimming pared 3 bases from V and 4 bases from J, leaving 12 bases between. DNA of the CDR3: TGCGCCAGCAGCCATACCCGGCGGAGCACTGAAGCTTTCTTT. Translation gives CASSHTRRSTEAFF.

The chain couples TRBV11-2 to TRBJ2-3, with 10 bases matching TRBD2. The germline V gene has CDR1 SGHAT and CDR2 FQNNGV. V trimming: 2 bases; J trimming: 4 bases; junction bases outside the gene matches: 12. The CDR3 is 18 residues long. The CDR3 DNA reads TGTGCCAGCAGCTTATCATGTGCTAGCGGGAGCAAGGCAGATACGCAGTATTTT. Translation: CASSLSCASGSKADTQYF.

Remarks on this clonotype: This could be a read error, since a much larger clone is one nucleotide away. The rearrangement links TRBV10-2 to TRBJ2-5, with 8 bases identical to TRBD2. Looked up from germline, CDR1 is WSHSY and CDR2 is SAAADI. V gave up 5 bases and J gave up 1 base; unmatched junction bases: 9. The CDR3 loop spans 16 amino acids. CDR3 DNA: TGCGCCAGCAGTCGGGGGGGAGTAGCGGGCCAAGAGACCCAGTACTTC. This encodes CASSRGGVAGQETQYF.

Regarding this clonotype: One junction end does not reproduce the germline sequence, and a read error may be involved. The chain employs TRBV4-3 and TRBJ2-6; D might be TRBD1 or TRBD2, each matching 6 bases. CDR1 and CDR2 from the germline V gene are LGHNA and YSLEER. This CDR3 is 18 amino acids long. CDR3 residues: CVSSLWRGGNFGANVLTF. The CDR3 nucleotides read TGCGTCAGCAGCCTCTGGAGAGGGGGGAACTTTGGGGCCAACGTCCTGACTTTC.